Listed below are T cell receptor beta chains from one sample, sequenced in a study of blood T cells in healthy people across ages. MiXCR was run by TCRdb on the 5' RACE reads, yielding one entry per CDR3 protein. The sample lists 660,000 or so distinct CDR3 sequences, about 53% seen once, with over 30% in the top ten. The sequenced material came from blood. The receptors stem from a man aged 55 to 70 in good health. The CDR3 runs from the conserved cysteine through the conserved F or W. Fields, in order: D gene, V gene, J gene, CDR3 protein. D genes are given only for firm matches.

>TRBD1|TRBV10-3|TRBJ2-5
CAITKTGGGQETQYF
>TRBD2|TRBV6-4|TRBJ2-4
CASSDLAGRVQYF
>.|TRBV4-1|TRBJ1-4
CASSQTSTTNEKLFF
>TRBD1|TRBV20-1|TRBJ1-5
CSVNIGQDNQPQHF
>.|TRBV20-1|TRBJ2-1
CSARAQAGGEQFF
>TRBD1|TRBV10-3|TRBJ1-2
CAGSDRGRGYTF
>.|TRBV5-1|TRBJ2-7
CASSPGTGLPSYEQYF
>.|TRBV27|.
CASRGDNGEQYF
>.|TRBV7-9|TRBJ2-7
CASSRRGAVHEQYF
>TRBD2|TRBV20-1|TRBJ2-7
CSATPAASGYEQYF
>.|TRBV10-1|TRBJ2-1
CASSEGGFGSLLEQFF
>.|TRBV27|TRBJ1-6
CASRSRGSPLHF
>.|TRBV3-1|TRBJ1-1
CASSGRDTHTEAFF
>TRBD1|TRBV20-1|TRBJ1-5
CSANTGVQPQHF
>.|TRBV5-1|TRBJ2-5
CASSSGRTYQETQYF
>.|TRBV7-2|TRBJ2-4
CASSLDQLAKNIQYF
>.|TRBV20-1|TRBJ1-1
CSACPGLPLPNTEAFF
>TRBD1|TRBV2|TRBJ1-4
CASSGQGAQGEKLFF
>.|TRBV20-1|TRBJ2-6
CSASSGVSSGANVLTF
>.|TRBV6-6|TRBJ1-4
CASITGGAREKLFF
>.|TRBV24-1|TRBJ2-1
CATSDPRDYNEQFF
>TRBD1|TRBV4-1|TRBJ2-2
CASSHHPRDRAGGELFF
>.|TRBV25-1|TRBJ2-1
CASSPLGGAPSYNEQFF
>TRBD2|TRBV20-1|TRBJ2-3
CSAGGTSGGTDTQYF
>TRBD1|TRBV9|TRBJ2-7
CASSVGGGQGTYEQYF
>.|TRBV7-2|TRBJ1-2
CASSPGLQAGLNYGYTF
>.|TRBV21-1|TRBJ2-5
CASSRRDRGKRRETQYF
>TRBD1|TRBV3-1|TRBJ2-7
CASSRDRFSYEQYF
>.|TRBV12-3/TRBV12-4|TRBJ2-7
CASSTVPPREQYF
>TRBD2|TRBV4-1|TRBJ2-7
CASSQTSAGYEQYF
>TRBD1|TRBV5-1|TRBJ1-1
CASSAQGAMNTEAFF
>TRBD1|TRBV5-1|.
CASSKQTGGNEQYF
>.|TRBV6-5|TRBJ2-6
CASSYITGTLSGANVLTF
>.|TRBV2|TRBJ2-3
CASSVGGGRATQYF
>.|TRBV18|TRBJ2-3
CASSPMDSPDTQYF
>.|TRBV29-1|TRBJ2-7
CSVLGGGEQYF
>TRBD2|TRBV15|TRBJ2-1
CATSRQRGSSYNEQFF
>.|TRBV2|TRBJ2-7
CASSIGGYEQYF
>.|TRBV12-5|TRBJ2-3
CASASTAHTDTQYF
>TRBD2|TRBV3-1|TRBJ2-1
CASSLRLGLPGGAEQFF
>TRBD2|TRBV7-8|TRBJ2-1
CASSLVGGVAGGRSSYNEQFF
>.|TRBV10-3|TRBJ1-5
CAISESGGEVQSPQHF
>.|TRBV3-1|TRBJ1-6
CASSQVLGVGNSPLHF
>TRBD1|TRBV20-1|TRBJ2-1
CSAQSGTGLSHEQFF